The 24 T cell receptor beta chains in this list originate from one sample, sequenced in a study of blood T cells in healthy people across ages. With a J-beta primer mix and a sample-barcoded 5' primer, a second PCR ran about 6 to 11 cycles. TCRdb recomputed calls from the 5' RACE reads with MiXCR, one row per CDR3 protein. The sample contains hundreds of thousands of distinct CDR3 sequences, roughly 31% of which appear only once. The sample comprised blood. These receptors originate from a woman over 75 in good health.

This CDR3 reads CASSPNRRTDTQYF. The CDR3 region has the DNA TGTGCCAGCAGCCCCAACCGACGCACAGATACGCAGTATTTT. The chain uses TRBV11-2 and TRBJ2-3; D unclear. The V end lost 5 bases, the J end lost 1 base, and 10 bases lay between the germline ends. CDR1 is SGHAT, CDR2 FQNNGV, per germline. There are 14 residues in the CDR3.

This clonotype occurred many times. The V gene is TRBV5-1, the J gene TRBJ2-5, with 7 bases that match TRBD1. Germline V gives CDR1 SGHRS, CDR2 YFSETQ. J lost 0 bases, V lost 6 bases, and 8 bases had no gene match. The CDR3 sequence is 15 residues long. The CDR3 region has the DNA TGCGCCAGCAACGGAATGACAGGGAACCAAGAGACCCAGTACTTC. Amino acid sequence: CASNGMTGNQETQYF.

This clonotype has at least ten counts. The chain combines TRBV25-1 with TRBJ2-7; D gene unclear. Per the germline V gene, CDR1 is MGHDK and CDR2 is SYGVNS. The CDR3 is 11 residues long. V lost 4 bases and J lost 4, with 5 bases in between. DNA for the CDR3: TGTGCCAGCAGTGGCCCATACGAGCAGTACTTC. Protein: CASSGPYEQYF.

V and J are TRBV20-1 and TRBJ2-7, with TRBD2 matching over 13 bases. This CDR3 is 14 amino acids long. The V segment lost 6 bases and the J segment 7 bases; nucleotides outside the gene matches: 9. CDR1 is DFQATT and CDR2 is SNEGSKA in the germline V gene (reference sequence). The CDR3 loop reads CSATLAGGIKEQYF. CDR3 DNA: TGCAGTGCAACACTAGCGGGGGGGATCAAGGAGCAGTACTTC.

This clonotype came up many times. The CDR3 coding sequence is TGTGCCAGCAGCTCGTGGGGACAGGACGAAGCTTTCTTT. Protein: CASSSWGQDEAFF. This chain uses TRBV7-2 with TRBJ1-1, with 8 bases lining up with TRBD1. CDR1 and CDR2 (germline): SGHTA, FQGNSA. The ends lost 4 bases at V and 8 bases at J; junction bases unmatched: 6. The CDR3 extends over 13 amino acids.

The sample holds a few counts of this clonotype. A much larger clone differs by one base, so this may be a read error. This chain uses TRBV24-1 with TRBJ2-5; 8 nucleotides match TRBD1. Trimming cost V 3 bases and J 4 bases; bases outside gene matches: 6. The CDR3 sequence is 15 residues long. Germline CDR1 KGHDR, CDR2 SFDVKD. CDR3 coding DNA: TGTGCCACCAGTGATGACCGGACAGGGCGAGAGACCCAGTACTTC. It yields the protein CATSDDRTGRETQYF.

This clonotype was seen only a few times. One junction end disagrees with the germline gene, perhaps due to a read error. The chain links TRBV3-1 to TRBJ1-2; D unresolved. Germline CDR1 LGHDT, CDR2 YNNKEL (reference sequence). The CDR3 contains 14 residues. The DNA for the CDR3 is TGTGCCTGCAGCCAAGATTTGGGGTTGTATGGCTACACCTTC. It codes for CACSQDLGLYGYTF.

This clonotype occurred a few times. The DNA for the CDR3 is TGTGCCAGCAGTTACCTGGCAGATACGCAGTATTTT. Translating gives CASSYLADTQYF. V gene TRBV11-3 combines with J gene TRBJ2-3, with unresolved D. Trimming took off 6 bases at V and 4 bases at J, with 8 bases between the two ends. The germline gives CDR1 SGHNT, CDR2 YENEEA. CDR3 length: 12 amino acids. The variable domain in full, completed from reference TRBV11-3 and TRBJ2-3, reads EAGVVQSPRYKIIEKKQPVAFWCNPISGHNTLYWYLQNLGQGPELLIRYENEEAVDDSQLPKDRFSAERLKGVDSTLKIQPAELGDSAVYLCASSYLADTQYFGPGTRLTVL.

This clonotype has a handful of counts. This sequence joins TRBV2 and TRBJ2-3, with 12 bases that match TRBD2. Germline V gene sequence: CDR1 SNHLY, CDR2 FYNNEI. This CDR3 has 15 amino acids. With 3 bases clipped from V and 5 bases from J, the junction kept 3 bases outside the gene matches. The CDR3 DNA reads as TGTGCCAGCAGTGATCTAGCGGGGGGGGGAGATACGCAGTATTTT. It translates to CASSDLAGGGDTQYF.

A remark on this clonotype: Given a much more abundant clone one base away, this may be a read error. The J gene is TRBJ2-1, the V gene TRBV20-1, with 11 bases aligning to TRBD2. Germline V gene data show CDR1 as DFQATT and CDR2 as SNEGSKA (reference sequence). This CDR3 spans 15 amino acids. This CDR3 reads CGATPTSGVYNEQFF. In nucleotides, the CDR3 is TGCGGTGCTACACCGACTAGCGGGGTGTACAATGAGCAGTTCTTC.

In regard to this clonotype: It may be a read error: a sequence one base away is much more abundant. The chain uses TRBV3-1 and TRBJ2-4, with 7 bases fitting TRBD2. The J call is uncertain, as TRBJ2-5 better fits the DNA end. Germline CDR1 is LGHDT and CDR2 is YNNKEL (reference sequence). This CDR3 has 15 residues. CDR3 amino acids: CASSQLQSSGGTQYF. The CDR3 coding sequence is TGTGCCAGCAGCCAACTGCAAAGTTCGGGAGGGACCCAGTACTTC.

This sequence joins TRBV14 and TRBJ2-6; 7 nucleotides agree with TRBD1. The CDR3 sequence is 19 residues long. Unmatched junction bases numbered 10, after V lost 1 base and J lost 1 base. CDR1 SGHDN and CDR2 FVKESK come from the germline V gene. CDR3 amino acids: CASSQARQGLGSGANVLTF. The DNA of the CDR3 is TGTGCCAGCAGCCAAGCCCGACAGGGATTAGGGTCTGGGGCCAACGTCCTGACTTTC.

This chain uses TRBV10-3 with TRBJ2-5; maybe TRBD2 (6 bases). The DNA end favors TRBJ2-7, so the J call may be wrong. The CDR3 covers 12 residues. Looked up from germline, CDR1 is ENHRY and CDR2 is SYGVKD. The CDR3 DNA reads as TGTGCCATGGGGTCGGGGGCCTACGAGCAGTACTTC. It is translated as CAMGSGAYEQYF.

This clonotype was seen many times. The DNA of the CDR3 is TGTGCCAGCAGCCAAGGGGCAGGGAATTCTAACTATGGCTACACCTTC. Its translation: CASSQGAGNSNYGYTF. The gene calls are TRBV3-1 and TRBJ1-2, with D possibly matching TRBD1 (5 bases). CDR3 length: 16 residues. V was trimmed by 1 base and J by 0 bases, leaving 12 bases between them. Germline lookup yields CDR1 LGHDT and CDR2 YNNKEL (reference sequence).

The CDR3 DNA sequence: TGTGCCAGCAGCTTAGTGGGCGGGGGGGCCTTCAATGAGCAGTTCTTC. This sequence encodes CASSLVGGGAFNEQFF. The chain carries TRBV11-2 and TRBJ2-1; 9 bases are shared with TRBD2. This CDR3 comprises 16 residues. V dropped 1 base and J dropped 6; count of bases not matched to a gene: 7. Germline V gene sequence: CDR1 SGHAT, CDR2 FQNNGV. The variable domain in full, with the rest retrieved from reference TRBV11-2 and TRBJ2-1, is EAGVAQSPRYKIIEKRQSVAFWCNPISGHATLYWYQQILGQGPKLLIQFQNNGVVDDSQLPKDRFSAERLKGVDSTLKIQPAKLEDSAVYLCASSLVGGGAFNEQFFGPGTRLTVL.

This clonotype occurred many times. This chain connects TRBV3-1 to TRBJ1-4; 9 bases are shared with TRBD1. In germline, CDR1 is LGHDT, CDR2 YNNKEL (reference sequence). The length of the CDR3 is 14 residues. After removal of 5 bases from V and 8 bases from J, the junction contained 6 bases not matched to a gene. The CDR3 loop is CASSVQGAREKLFF. DNA of the CDR3: TGTGCCAGCAGCGTACAGGGGGCAAGGGAAAAACTGTTTTTT.

A remark on this clonotype: A much larger clone lies one base from this, so it may be a read error. The chain recombines TRBV13 with TRBJ1-2; D not certain. Looked up from germline, CDR1 is PRHDT and CDR2 is FYEKMQ (reference sequence). The CDR3 spans 13 residues. CDR3 bases: TGTGCCAGCAGCTTACGACTGGCCTATGGCGACACCTTC. It is translated as CASSLRLAYGDTF.

This clonotype came up once. The genes are TRBV29-1 and TRBJ2-7, with D unresolved. The CDR3 runs to 11 residues. Germline CDR1 and CDR2: SQVTM and ANQGSEA. CDR3 amino acids: CSLAGQYEQYF. The DNA of the CDR3 is TGCAGTCTCGCTGGGCAATACGAGCAGTACTTC.

In this sample, this clonotype turned up many times. A single base separates this from a much larger clone, so it may be a read error. The chain carries TRBV4-2 and TRBJ2-5, with D maybe TRBD2 (5 bases). The CDR3 length is 14 residues. Per germline, CDR1 LGHNA and CDR2 YNFKEQ. V was shortened by 0 bases and J by 11 bases, with 16 bases between the two germline ends. DNA of the CDR3: TGTGCCAGCAGCCAAGAACAACGGGATAATGAGCAGTACTTC. Translation: CASSQEQRDNEQYF.

Only a few counts were recorded for this clonotype. Since a much larger clone is just one base distant, this may be a read error. The chain links TRBV18 to TRBJ1-5; 9 bases map to TRBD1. CDR3 length equals 16 residues. Germline V gene data show CDR1 as KGHSH and CDR2 as LQKENI. The V and J ends lost 2 bases and 6 bases, in that order; junction bases with no gene match: 8. The CDR3 coding sequence is TGTGCCAGCTCACCAGGAAGGGACAGGGTATGTCAGCCCCAGCATTTT. Translating gives CASSPGRDRVCQPQHF.

This clonotype was seen many times. The chain's CDR3 is CASSQDYAGGLADTQYF. The CDR3 DNA reads as TGCGCCAGCAGCCAAGACTATGCGGGGGGGCTCGCAGATACGCAGTATTTT. V is TRBV4-3 and J is TRBJ2-3; 9 bases align to TRBD2. This CDR3 contains 17 residues. With V trimmed by 0 bases and J by 4 bases, 8 bases remained unmatched. Germline CDR1 LGHNA, CDR2 YSLEER.

Here the CDR3 reads CASSVDYGETQYF. As DNA, the CDR3 is TGTGCCAGCAGTGTGGACTACGGGGAGACCCAGTACTTC. The J gene is TRBJ2-5, the V gene TRBV6-1; the D gene is possibly TRBD2 (6 bases). The germline gives CDR1 MNHNS, CDR2 SASEGT. The CDR3 has 13 amino acids. V was pared by 4 bases and J by 5 bases, with 11 bases between.

This clonotype was observed at least ten times. The chain carries TRBV6-2 or TRBV6-3 and TRBJ1-1; the D is unclear. The V end lost 3 bases, the J end lost 2 bases, and 10 bases lay between the germline ends. This CDR3 region has 14 residues. Germline-derived CDR1 and CDR2 are MNHEY and SVGEGT. The CDR3: CASSYNRLNTEAFF. CDR3 nucleotide sequence: TGTGCCAGCAGTTATAATCGGTTAAACACTGAAGCTTTCTTT.

There are a few counts of this clonotype. This clone may be a read error of a much larger clone one base away. V and J are TRBV28 and TRBJ2-7; D is perhaps TRBD2 (7 bases). CDR3 length: 13 residues. Trimming pared 7 bases from V and 2 bases from J, leaving 12 bases between. Germline V lookup: CDR1 MDHEN, CDR2 SYDVKM. CDR3 sequence (DNA): TGTGCCAGCACTCGCGGGGGCCCCTACGAGCAGTACTTC. This codes for CASTRGGPYEQYF.